This T cell receptor beta chain was identified in a study of blood T cells in healthy people across ages. The individuals who served as donors were healthy Caucasians living in Russia, aged roughly 6 to 90. The second PCR ran about 6 to 11 cycles with a sample-barcoded 5' primer and J-beta primers. TCRdb re-analysed the 5' RACE reads in MiXCR, keeping a single row per CDR3 protein. The sample has nearly 800,000 distinct CDR3 sequences, around 25% seen once. Between the trimmed V and J ends, which lost 2 bases and 6 bases, there was a span of 13 bases. Germline lookup yields CDR1 SGHTA and CDR2 FQGNSA. This CDR3 region has 14 residues. This sample also belongs to another study, concerning T cells of mothers and their children. That work adds: It was through the M1S primer of the second PCR that sample barcodes and 2-4 random nucleotides were added.

The chain combines TRBV7-2 with TRBJ1-2; perhaps TRBD1 as D (6 bases). This clonotype was sampled from a boy younger than 18 in good health. The sequenced sample consisted of blood. The CDR3 DNA reads as TGTGCCAGCAGCTTATTGTCGGGGGCCGATGGCTACACCTTC. This encodes CASSLLSGADGYTF.